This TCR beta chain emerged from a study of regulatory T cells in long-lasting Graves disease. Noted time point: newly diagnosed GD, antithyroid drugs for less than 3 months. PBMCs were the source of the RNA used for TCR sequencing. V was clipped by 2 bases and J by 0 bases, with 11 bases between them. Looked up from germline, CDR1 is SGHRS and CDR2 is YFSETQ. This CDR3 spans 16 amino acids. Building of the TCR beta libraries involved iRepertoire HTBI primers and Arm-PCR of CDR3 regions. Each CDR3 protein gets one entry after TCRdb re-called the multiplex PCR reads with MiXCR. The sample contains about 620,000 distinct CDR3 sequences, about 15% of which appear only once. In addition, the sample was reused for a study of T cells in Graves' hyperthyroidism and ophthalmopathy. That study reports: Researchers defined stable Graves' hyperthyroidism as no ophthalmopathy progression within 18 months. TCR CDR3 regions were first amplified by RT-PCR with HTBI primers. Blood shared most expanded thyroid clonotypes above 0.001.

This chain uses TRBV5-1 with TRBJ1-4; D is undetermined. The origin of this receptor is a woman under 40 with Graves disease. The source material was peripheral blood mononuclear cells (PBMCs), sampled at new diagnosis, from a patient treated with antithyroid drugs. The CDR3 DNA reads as TGCGCCAGCAGCTTAGGCGGGCCAGCAACTAATGAAAAACTGTTTTTT. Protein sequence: CASSLGGPATNEKLFF.